Listed here is a single T cell receptor (beta chain). The CDR3 is 16 residues long. Losses at the gene ends were 3 bases for V and 5 bases for J; bases not matched to a gene: 10. Per germline, CDR1 MDHEN and CDR2 SYDVKM. The sample is drawn from a study of blood T cell repertoires in COVID-19. Study overall: In each case, the material was cDNA or gDNA derived from T cells, B-cell-depleted T cells, or PBMCs.

TCRdb's table, derived via immunoSEQ multiplex PCR, lists solely in-frame clones and lacks some. The sample holds some 120,000 clones, around nine tenths seen once. The material sequenced was peripheral blood. V usage is TRBV28 and J usage is TRBJ1-5, with TRBD1 matching 7 bases. This receptor was identified in a man between 60 and 70 years old with COVID-19, enrolled during active disease. CDR3 DNA: TGTGCCAGCAGTTTCCCCACCTCGACAGGGCATCAGCCCCAGCATTTT. Encoded protein: CASSFPTSTGHQPQHF.